The rows below give T cell receptor beta chains drawn from one sample of a study of blood T cell repertoires in COVID-19. The method was immunoSEQ multiplex PCR; TCRdb's version includes in-frame clones alone and lacks a portion of them. The sample lists 200,000 to 300,000 clones; approximately 86% were seen once. Sequences were obtained from peripheral blood. These receptors all come from a man aged 25-40 years with active or convalescent COVID-19. Each CDR3 is given with its conserved first and last residue. The D gene is left open where the match is weak. Only part of the rows carry a size: once, few, many, or a class if the clone is expanded.

d_call j_call v_call clone_size cdr3_length cdr3_nt cdr3_aa
. TRBJ1-6 TRBV2 . 13 TGTGCCAGCAGTGGCGGGGAGCGGTCACCCCTCCACTTT CASSGGERSPLHF
. TRBJ2-4 TRBV5-5 . 16 TGTGCCAGCAGCTTCCCAGGGGTAGAAGCCAAAAACATTCAGTACTTC CASSFPGVEAKNIQYF
TRBD1 TRBJ1-3 TRBV20-1 once 21 TGCAGTGCTAGTAGTCGCCTTACGGGACAGGGACTACTGAGCTCTGGAAACACCATATATTTT CSASSRLTGQGLLSSGNTIYF
. TRBJ2-7 TRBV2 . 14 TGTGCCAGCATCGGATCGTCCTTAGCGACCGAGCAGTACTTC CASIGSSLATEQYF
. TRBJ2-2 TRBV18 . 16 TGTGCCAGCTCAGCGGACTCCCCAATCAACACCGGGGAGCTGTTTTTT CASSADSPINTGELFF
TRBD1 TRBJ1-2 TRBV4-1 few 14 TGCGCCAGCAGCCAAGAGACAGGGCTTTTTGGCTACACCTTC CASSQETGLFGYTF
. TRBJ1-2 TRBV5-1 . 13 TGCGCCAGCAGCTTGGAACGGAACTATGGCTACACCTTC CASSLERNYGYTF
. TRBJ2-3 TRBV6-5 . 15 TGTGCCAGCAGCCCGACAGGGAGGTACCCAGATACGCAGTATTTT CASSPTGRYPDTQYF
. TRBJ1-1 TRBV19 . 13 TGTGCCAGTAGCCATGACAGGAACACTGAAGCTTTCTTT CASSHDRNTEAFF
TRBD1 TRBJ2-5 TRBV25-1 . 15 TGTGCCAGCACGGACAGGGGGAGAAGCCAAGAGACCCAGTACTTC CASTDRGRSQETQYF
. TRBJ1-3 TRBV4-1 . 17 TGCGCCAGCAGCCAAGGGTCAGGGAAATTGACTGGAAACACCATATATTTT CASSQGSGKLTGNTIYF
. TRBJ1-5 TRBV4-1 many 13 TGCGCCAGCAGCGGAGACAGTAATCAGCCCCAGCATTTT CASSGDSNQPQHF
TRBD1 TRBJ2-7 TRBV6-1 . 17 TGTGCCAGCAGTGAAGCCCCGACAGGGTTTTTAGTCTACGAGCAGTACTTC CASSEAPTGFLVYEQYF
. TRBJ2-3 TRBV9 . 15 TGTGCCAGCAGCGACCGGGACTCCCGCACAGATACGCAGTATTTT CASSDRDSRTDTQYF
. TRBJ1-2 TRBV19 . 15 TGTGCCGGAAGTCGCGCGTTGGGGGGAGGCTATGGCTACACCTTC CAGSRALGGGYGYTF
. TRBJ2-5 TRBV4-3 . 13 TGCGCCAGCAGCCGGGACTTGCAAGAGACCCAGTACTTC CASSRDLQETQYF
. TRBJ1-2 TRBV12-5 . 17 TGTGCTAGTGGTCCAACCTTTGCCGCCCGGACAGTTGGTGGCTACACCTTC CASGPTFAARTVGGYTF
. TRBJ1-1 TRBV18 . 17 TGTGCCAGCTCACCACCAAAGGGGGTGGGGGTGAACACTGAAGCTTTCTTT CASSPPKGVGVNTEAFF
. TRBJ1-2 TRBV21-1 few 19 TGTGCCAGCAGCAAAAAGGGTGGGGCAGGCGACTGGCGTAACTATGGCTACACCTTC CASSKKGGAGDWRNYGYTF
. TRBJ2-7 TRBV27 once 15 TGTGCCAGCACCCCAACGACAGGTAGCTCCTACGAGCAGTACTTC CASTPTTGSSYEQYF
. TRBJ1-1 TRBV19 once 14 TGTGCCAGTAGCAAGGACGGACAGAACACTGAAGCTTTCTTT CASSKDGQNTEAFF
. TRBJ2-7 TRBV15 . 15 TGTGCCACCAGCACCCGGTCAGGCAGTCGCCACGAGCAGTACTTC CATSTRSGSRHEQYF
TRBD2 TRBJ2-5 TRBV29-1 . 17 TGCAGCGTTGAAGTCGGTGGCCAGCGGGGGAGTCGAGAGACCCAGTACTTC CSVEVGGQRGSRETQYF
. TRBJ1-2 TRBV29-1 . 14 TGCAGCGTTGAAGAGTCTCCAGGGAAGGATGGCTACACCTTC CSVEESPGKDGYTF
. TRBJ2-4 TRBV3-1/TRBV3-2 . 11 TGTGCCAGCAGCTCCGAAAACATTCAGTACTTC CASSSENIQYF
. TRBJ1-1 TRBV1 . 13 TGCACCAGCAGCCTGGCCGCCCACACTGAAGCTTTCTTT CTSSLAAHTEAFF
. TRBJ1-5 TRBV15 . 17 TGTGCCACCAGCAGAGATTTTGGAACAGTTAGCAATCAGCCCCAGCATTTT CATSRDFGTVSNQPQHF